A selection of T cell receptor beta chains follows, all from one sample in a study of T cells after yellow fever vaccination. Using its own MiXCR run on the 5' RACE reads, TCRdb lists one record per CDR3 protein. The data hold 150,000 or so distinct CDR3 sequences, with around 8.5% observed a single time. This sample comprised CD8+ T cells sorted from PBMCs, obtained 45 days after the yellow fever booster vaccination. All receptors derive from a man aged 18 to 30 who received the YFV17D yellow fever vaccine. Each CDR3 is given with its conserved first and last residue. The D gene is left open where the match is weak. The size field is filled for only some rows; it gives once, few, many or a size class.

clone_size j_call d_call v_call cdr3_aa cdr3_nt
few TRBJ2-1 TRBD1 TRBV3-1 CASSQGSYVSGGAHNEQFF TGTGCCAGCAGCCAAGGATCATACGTATCAGGGGGCGCCCACAATGAGCAGTTCTTC
NA TRBJ1-1 NA TRBV27 CASSFGANTEAFF TGTGCCAGCAGTTTCGGCGCCAACACTGAAGCTTTCTTT
few TRBJ2-3 NA TRBV6-2/TRBV6-3 CASSYALGEGTDTQYF TGTGCCAGCAGTTACGCTCTGGGGGAGGGCACAGATACGCAGTATTTT
many TRBJ2-7 NA TRBV10-2 CASSESKGPYEQYF TGCGCCAGCAGTGAGTCAAAGGGGCCCTACGAGCAGTACTTC
NA TRBJ2-5 NA TRBV7-8 CASSLGGDQYF TGTGCCAGCAGCTTAGGGGGGGACCAGTACTTC
NA TRBJ2-3 TRBD2 TRBV3-1 CASSSITTSGITDTQYF TGTGCCAGCAGCTCTATCACGACTAGCGGGATCACAGATACGCAGTATTTT
NA TRBJ1-2 TRBD1 TRBV4-1 CASSPDRGVYGYTF TGCGCCAGCAGCCCAGACAGGGGGGTATATGGCTACACCTTC
few TRBJ2-3 TRBD1 TRBV6-2/TRBV6-3 CASGTYRGSFPDTQYF TGTGCCAGCGGAACCTACAGGGGCTCATTTCCAGATACGCAGTATTTT
many TRBJ2-2 TRBD1 TRBV12-3/TRBV12-4 CASSSSGTGYTGELFF TGTGCCAGCAGTTCCTCCGGGACAGGGTACACCGGGGAGCTGTTTTTT
NA TRBJ1-1 TRBD1 TRBV6-1 CAILRGYRGAFF TGTGCCATCCTACGAGGGTACAGGGGAGCTTTCTTT